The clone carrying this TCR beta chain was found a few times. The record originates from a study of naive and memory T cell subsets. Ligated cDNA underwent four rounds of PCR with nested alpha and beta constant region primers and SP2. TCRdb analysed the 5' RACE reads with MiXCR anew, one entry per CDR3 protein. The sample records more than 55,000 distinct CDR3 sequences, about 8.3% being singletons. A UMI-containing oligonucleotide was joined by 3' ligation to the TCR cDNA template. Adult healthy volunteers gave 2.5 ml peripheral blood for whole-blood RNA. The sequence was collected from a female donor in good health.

The CDR3 spells CAWIRQFGAGIPYEQYF. For the CDR3, the DNA is TGTGCCTGGATTCGTCAATTTGGAGCGGGGATTCCCTACGAGCAGTACTTC. The chain joins TRBV30 to TRBJ2-7; 7 positions agree with TRBD2. The germline V gene has CDR1 GTSNPN and CDR2 SVGIG (reference sequence). This CDR3 spans 17 amino acids. J was trimmed by 2 bases and V by 4 bases; bases with no gene match: 17. Supplemented by reference TRBV30 and TRBJ2-7, the full variable domain reads SQTIHQWPATLVQPVGSPLSLECTVEGTSNPNLYWYRQAAGRGLQLLFYSVGIGQISSEVPQNLSASRPQDRQFILSSKKLLLSDSGFYLCAWIRQFGAGIPYEQYFGPGTRLTVT.